One and the same sample provided the 21 T cell receptor beta chains below, sequenced in a study of blood T cell repertoires in COVID-19. Sequencing used immunoSEQ multiplex PCR; TCRdb keeps in-frame clones, though not all of them. Among a few hundred thousand clones listed, 75% to 90% were seen once. Sequenced input: peripheral blood. All receptors come from a human donor in a cohort sampled during active COVID-19.

The rearrangement links TRBV19 to TRBJ1-1, with 7 bases aligning to TRBD1. Looked up from germline, CDR1 is LNHDA and CDR2 is SQIVND (reference sequence). This CDR3 spans 14 amino acids. The J segment lost 0 bases and the V segment lost 8 bases, leaving 6 bases of the junction unmatched. This CDR3 is CASRGTVMNTEAFF. The CDR3 DNA sequence: TGTGCCAGTCGGGGGACAGTCATGAACACTGAAGCTTTCTTT.

The gene calls are TRBV9 and TRBJ2-1, with TRBD2 matching over 11 bases. From germline, CDR1 is SGDLS and CDR2 YYNGEE. The CDR3 contains 15 residues. V was clipped by 4 bases and J by 4 bases; unmatched bases: 4. The CDR3 bases are TGTGCCAGCAGCACGACTAGCGGGGAATACAATGAGCAGTTCTTC. Residues: CASSTTSGEYNEQFF.

This chain connects TRBV21-1 to TRBJ1-3; the tabulated D call, TRBD1, remains unverified against the DNA. TRBV21-1 is designated a pseudogene. The CDR3 consists of 16 residues. The CDR3 bases are TGTGCCAGCAGCTCTACCCCGACAGTCAAGGGAAACACCATATATTTT. Protein sequence: CASSSTPTVKGNTIYF.

For the CDR3, the DNA is TGTGCCAGCAGCTCTGGACAGTCCTCTGGAAACACCATATATTTT. Translation gives CASSSGQSSGNTIYF. The chain has TRBV7-6 and TRBJ1-3; TRBD1 might be the D (6 bases). V was trimmed by 4 bases and J by 0 bases, leaving 10 bases between them. The CDR3 is 15 amino acids. Germline loops: CDR1 SGHVS, CDR2 FNYEAQ. Supplemented by reference TRBV7-6 and TRBJ1-3, the full variable domain reads GAGVSQSPRYKVTKRGQDVALRCDPISGHVSLYWYRQALGQGPEFLTYFNYEAQQDKSGLPNDRFSAERPEGSISTLTIQRTEQRDSAMYRCASSSGQSSGNTIYFGEGSWLTVV.

V usage is TRBV6-5 and J usage is TRBJ1-3, with 7 bases aligning to TRBD1. This CDR3 is 14 amino acids long. The V gene end was trimmed by 6 bases and the J gene end by 4 bases; junction bases not matched to a gene: 6. Germline V CDR1 and CDR2: MNHEY, SVGAGI. The CDR3 DNA is TGTGCCAGCAGCTACAGGGGAATGGGAAACACCATATATTTT. It translates to CASSYRGMGNTIYF.

The chain employs TRBV21-1 and TRBJ2-7; the tabulated D call, TRBD1, remains unverified against the DNA. TRBV21-1 is a documented pseudogene. The CDR3 is 16 amino acids. CDR3: CASTEPLTGGIYEQYF. CDR3 nucleotide sequence: TGTGCCAGCACCGAACCTTTGACAGGGGGCATATACGAGCAGTACTTC.

This chain connects TRBV27 to TRBJ1-1; the D is unclear. This CDR3 spans 14 amino acids. Germline CDR1 is MNHEY and CDR2 is SMNVEV (reference sequence). The V end lost 5 bases, the J end lost 1 base, and 11 bases lay between the germline ends. The CDR3 coding sequence is TGTGCCAGCAGTCCCCGACGGGGGAACACTGAAGCTTTCTTT. Translation: CASSPRRGNTEAFF.

V and J are TRBV5-1 and TRBJ2-2; D is ambiguous. CDR3 size: 13 residues. Germline lookup yields CDR1 SGHRS and CDR2 YFSETQ. Trimming pared 2 bases from V and 6 bases from J, leaving 8 bases between. CDR3 nucleotide sequence: TGCGCCAGCAGCTTAACAGTTTCCGGGGAGCTGTTTTTT. Its translation is CASSLTVSGELFF.

The CDR3 spells CASRSLASYYEQYF. The DNA of the CDR3 is TGTGCCAGCAGATCCCTAGCGTCTTACTACGAGCAGTACTTC. The chain joins TRBV9 to TRBJ2-7, with D maybe TRBD2 (6 bases). Germline V gene sequence: CDR1 SGDLS, CDR2 YYNGEE. The CDR3 contains 14 residues. V was pared by 5 bases and J by 3 bases, with 15 bases between.

The V gene is TRBV5-8, the J gene TRBJ2-1; 7 nucleotides agree with TRBD2. The length of the CDR3 is 15 residues. Germline V lookup: CDR1 SGHTS, CDR2 YDEGEE. The ends lost 5 bases at V and 4 bases at J; junction bases unmatched: 9. The CDR3 protein is CASRFSGPGYNEQFF. CDR3 DNA sequence: TGTGCCAGCAGATTTAGCGGGCCTGGGTACAATGAGCAGTTCTTC.

The chain recombines TRBV5-6 with TRBJ1-4; no definite D call. Germline CDR1 and CDR2: SGHDT and YYEEEE. V dropped 2 bases and J dropped 8 bases, with 10 bases sitting between them. The length of the CDR3 is 13 residues. CDR3: CASSLSAREKLFF. The CDR3 DNA is TGTGCCAGCAGCTTATCAGCTAGAGAAAAACTGTTTTTT.

The chain recombines TRBV6-4 with TRBJ1-6; weak D call: TRBD1 (6 bases). Looked up from germline, CDR1 is MRHNA and CDR2 is SNTAGT. The CDR3 has 15 residues. V was trimmed by 0 bases and J by 9 bases, leaving 12 bases between them. As DNA, the CDR3 is TGTGCCAGCAGTGACTCTCCAGGGGCGAGTTCACCCCTCCACTTT. Protein: CASSDSPGASSPLHF.

V is TRBV24-1 and J is TRBJ2-3, with no clear D. The V end was cut by 2 bases, the J end by 2 bases, with 10 bases between. CDR1 and CDR2 from the germline V gene are KGHDR and SFDVKD. The CDR3 runs to 15 residues. The CDR3 DNA reads as TGTGCCACCAGTGATTCTAAAAAACCCACAGATACGCAGTATTTT. Translation gives CATSDSKKPTDTQYF.

This clone was detected only a few times. In nucleotides, the CDR3 is TGTGCCAGCAGCCAAGGGAGAGGGTACAATGAGCAGTTCTTC. Amino acids: CASSQGRGYNEQFF. J is TRBJ2-1 and V is TRBV3-1 (or the pseudogene TRBV3-2); D may be TRBD2 (5 bases). The CDR3 totals 14 residues. Germline loops: CDR1 LGHDT, CDR2 YNNKEL (reference sequence). V lost 1 base to trimming and J lost 4 bases, with 8 bases between them.

This chain links TRBV9 with TRBJ2-7; 11 nucleotides align to TRBD2. Germline V lookup: CDR1 SGDLS, CDR2 YYNGEE. Trimming took 3 bases from V and 3 from J; bases not matched to a gene: 14. CDR3 length: 18 residues. CDR3 in DNA: TGTGCCAGCAGCGAGGGTCTTAGTACTAGCGGGAGCTTCTACGAGCAGTACTTC. Encoded protein: CASSEGLSTSGSFYEQYF.

The chain's CDR3 is CASSQGPINQPQHF. For the CDR3, the DNA is TGCGCCAGCAGCCAAGGGCCAATTAATCAGCCCCAGCATTTT. This chain connects TRBV4-3 to TRBJ1-5; no firm D call. Germline-derived CDR1 and CDR2 are LGHNA and YSLEER. The germline V and J ends were trimmed by 1 base and 4 bases, with 8 bases remaining between them. The CDR3 spans 14 residues.

The CDR3 sequence: CASSEYEGAQYF. CDR3 DNA sequence: TGTGCCAGCAGTGAATATGAAGGGGCCCAGTACTTC. This chain links TRBV25-1 with TRBJ2-5, with D tentatively TRBD1 (5 bases). CDR1 MGHDK and CDR2 SYGVNS come from the germline V gene. The ends were cut back, 0 bases at V and 9 bases at J, with 8 bases in the middle. The CDR3 is made up of 12 amino acids.

The chain joins TRBV6-2 or TRBV6-3 to TRBJ2-1; 12 nucleotides agree with TRBD2. The CDR3 length is 19 residues. Germline lookup yields CDR1 MNHEY and CDR2 SVGEGT. V was pared by 2 bases and J by 10 bases, with 18 bases of the junction left unmatched. CDR3 in amino acids: CASSYPSPLTSGRGWEQFF. The CDR3 bases are TGTGCCAGCAGTTACCCTAGCCCCCTGACTAGCGGGAGAGGTTGGGAGCAGTTCTTC.

The chain is built from TRBV5-5 and TRBJ2-4; a weak D match, TRBD2 (6 bases). Germline V lookup: CDR1 SGHKS, CDR2 YYEKEE (reference sequence). The CDR3 totals 16 residues. Trimming removed 3 bases at V and 5 bases at J, with 18 bases between. Written as DNA, the CDR3 is TGTGCCAGCAGCTACAGTCCGGGAGAAGGTCAAAACATTCAGTACTTC. Its protein is CASSYSPGEGQNIQYF.

In nucleotides, the CDR3 is TGTGCCAGCAGCTTAGGACAGTTGGGCACTGAAGCTTTCTTT. Amino acids: CASSLGQLGTEAFF. The chain is built from TRBV7-2 and TRBJ1-1, with TRBD1 as a possible D gene (5 bases). Per germline, CDR1 SGHTA and CDR2 FQGNSA. This CDR3 spans 14 amino acids. V was clipped by 1 base and J by 4 bases, with 10 bases between them.

The V gene is TRBV4-1, the J gene TRBJ1-6; D is uncertain. The germline CDR1 and CDR2 sequences are MGHRA and YSYEKL. Trimming cost V 0 bases and J 0 bases, with 9 bases left between them. The CDR3 has 17 amino acids. The CDR3 DNA is TGCGCCAGCAGCCAAGAGGGCAGTCACTCCTATAATTCACCCCTCCACTTT. The encoded protein is CASSQEGSHSYNSPLHF.